Below are 5 T cell receptor beta chains sequenced from a single sample in a study of cytomegalovirus exposure and HLA in healthy donors. TCRdb's table, derived via immunoSEQ multiplex PCR, lists solely in-frame clones and lacks some. The sample has roughly 120,000 clones; roughly nine tenths are singletons. Source material: PBMCs. The receptors shown here come from a man aged 30 to 45 in good health and CMV-seronegative.

CDR3 in amino acids: CASSAGTGITDTQYF. For the CDR3, the DNA is TGTGCCAGCAGCGCCGGGACAGGGATCACAGATACGCAGTATTTT. The J gene is TRBJ2-3, the V gene TRBV2, with 9 bases fitting TRBD1. Germline CDR1 and CDR2: SNHLY and FYNNEI. The ends lost 6 bases at V and 2 bases at J; junction bases unmatched: 6. The CDR3 runs to 15 residues.

This clone has only a few counts. V is TRBV7-2 and J is TRBJ2-1; TRBD1 matches 7 bases. The CDR3 is 16 amino acids. Trimming removed 1 base from V and 4 bases from J; junction bases left unmatched: 7. Germline values: CDR1 SGHTA, CDR2 FQGNSA. Written as DNA, the CDR3 is TGTGCCAGCAGCTTAGTTGGGGGACAGTCGTACAATGAGCAGTTCTTC. Amino acids: CASSLVGGQSYNEQFF.

This clone showed up just a few times. The chain carries TRBV19 and TRBJ1-2; tentatively, D is TRBD1 (5 bases). This CDR3 spans 13 amino acids. Germline V CDR1 and CDR2: LNHDA, SQIVND (reference sequence). Trimming left V 5 bases short and J 3 bases short, with 10 bases between. The CDR3 nucleotides are TGTGCCAGTAGTCCGCCGACAGACTATGGCTACACCTTC. Amino acid sequence: CASSPPTDYGYTF.

This chain joins TRBV19 and TRBJ1-1; 9 bases align to TRBD1. CDR3 length equals 15 residues. The germline V gene has CDR1 LNHDA and CDR2 SQIVND (reference sequence). V dropped 5 bases and J dropped 1; count of bases not matched to a gene: 5. CDR3 region: CASSRDRAENTEAFF. The CDR3 nucleotides are TGTGCCAGTAGTCGGGACAGGGCTGAGAACACTGAAGCTTTCTTT.

The V and J genes are TRBV12-5 and TRBJ2-1, with 12 bases aligning to TRBD1. The CDR3 sequence is 16 residues long. Germline assignment: CDR1 LGHNT and CDR2 FRNRAP. V trimming: 5 bases; J trimming: 7 bases; junction bases outside the gene matches: 9. CDR3 sequence reads: CASGQHGTGGKNEQFF. The CDR3 nucleotides are TGTGCTAGTGGTCAACACGGGACAGGGGGCAAGAATGAGCAGTTCTTC.